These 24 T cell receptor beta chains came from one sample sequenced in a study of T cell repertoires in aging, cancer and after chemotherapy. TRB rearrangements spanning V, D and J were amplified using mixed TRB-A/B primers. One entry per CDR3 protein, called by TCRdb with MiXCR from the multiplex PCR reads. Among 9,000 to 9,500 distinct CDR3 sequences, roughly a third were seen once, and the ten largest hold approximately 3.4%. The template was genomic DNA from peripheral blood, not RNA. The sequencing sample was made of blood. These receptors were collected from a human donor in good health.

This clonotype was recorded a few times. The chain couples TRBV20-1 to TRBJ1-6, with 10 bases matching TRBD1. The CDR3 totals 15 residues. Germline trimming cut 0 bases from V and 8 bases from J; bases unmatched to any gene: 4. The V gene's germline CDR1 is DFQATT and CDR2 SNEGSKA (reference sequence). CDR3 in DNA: TGCAGTGCTAGAGATCCCGGGACAGGGGATTCACCCCTCCACTTT. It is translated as CSARDPGTGDSPLHF.

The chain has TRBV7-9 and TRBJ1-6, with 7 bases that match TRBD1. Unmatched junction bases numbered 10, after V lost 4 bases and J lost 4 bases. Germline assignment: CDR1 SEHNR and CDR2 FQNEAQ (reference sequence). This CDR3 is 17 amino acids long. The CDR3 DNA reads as TGTGCCAGCAGCTCGTCCGTTGGACAGGCTTATAATTCACCCCTCCACTTT. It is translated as CASSSSVGQAYNSPLHF.

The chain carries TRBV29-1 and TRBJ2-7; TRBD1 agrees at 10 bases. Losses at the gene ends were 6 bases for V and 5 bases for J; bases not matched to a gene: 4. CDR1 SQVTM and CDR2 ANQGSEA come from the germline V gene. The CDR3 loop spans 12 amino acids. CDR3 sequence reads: CSVRDRGHEQYF. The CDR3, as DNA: TGCAGCGTCCGGGACAGGGGCCACGAGCAGTACTTC.

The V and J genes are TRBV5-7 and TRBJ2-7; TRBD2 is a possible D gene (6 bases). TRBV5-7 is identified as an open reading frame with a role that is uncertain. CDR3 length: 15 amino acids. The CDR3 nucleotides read TGTGCCAGCAGTACCGGGACTTGGGGTCGAGACGAGAAGTACGTC. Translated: CASSTGTWGRDEKYV.

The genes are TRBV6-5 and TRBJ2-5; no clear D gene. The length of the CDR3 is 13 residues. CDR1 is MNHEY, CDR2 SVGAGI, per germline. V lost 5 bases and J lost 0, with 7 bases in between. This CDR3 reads CASSVLYQETQYF. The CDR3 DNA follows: TGTGCCAGCAGTGTTTTGTACCAAGAGACCCAGTACTTC.

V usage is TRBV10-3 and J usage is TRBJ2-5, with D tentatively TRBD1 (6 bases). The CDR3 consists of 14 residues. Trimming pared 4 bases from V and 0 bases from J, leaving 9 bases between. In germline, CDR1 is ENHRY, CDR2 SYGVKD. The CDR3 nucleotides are TGTGCCATCAGTGCAGGGACAAACCAAGAGACCCAGTACTTC. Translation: CAISAGTNQETQYF.

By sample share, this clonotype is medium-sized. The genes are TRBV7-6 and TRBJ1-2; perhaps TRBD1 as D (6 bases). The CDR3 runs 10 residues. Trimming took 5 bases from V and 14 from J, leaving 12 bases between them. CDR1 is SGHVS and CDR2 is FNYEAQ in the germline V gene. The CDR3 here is CASSGRGLTF. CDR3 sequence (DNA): TGTGCCAGCAGCGGCAGGGGCCTAACCTTC. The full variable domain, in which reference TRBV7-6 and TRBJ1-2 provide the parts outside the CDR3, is GAGVSQSPRYKVTKRGQDVALRCDPISGHVSLYWYRQALGQGPEFLTYFNYEAQQDKSGLPNDRFSAERPEGSISTLTIQRTEQRDSAMYRCASSGRGLTFGSGTRLTVV.

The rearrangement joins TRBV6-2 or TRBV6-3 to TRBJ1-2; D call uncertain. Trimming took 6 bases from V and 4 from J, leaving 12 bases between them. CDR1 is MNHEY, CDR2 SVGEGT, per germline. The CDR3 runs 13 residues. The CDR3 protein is CASSFRDFYGYTF. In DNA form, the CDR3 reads TGTGCCAGCAGCTTTAGGGATTTCTATGGCTACACCTTC.

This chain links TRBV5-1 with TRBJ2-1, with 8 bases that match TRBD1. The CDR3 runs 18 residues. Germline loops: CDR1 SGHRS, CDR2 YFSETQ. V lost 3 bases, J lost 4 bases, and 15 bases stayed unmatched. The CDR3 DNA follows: TGCGCCAGCAGCTCAACCCTTGGACAGGGCCCCCTATACAATGAGCAGTTCTTC. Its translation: CASSSTLGQGPLYNEQFF.

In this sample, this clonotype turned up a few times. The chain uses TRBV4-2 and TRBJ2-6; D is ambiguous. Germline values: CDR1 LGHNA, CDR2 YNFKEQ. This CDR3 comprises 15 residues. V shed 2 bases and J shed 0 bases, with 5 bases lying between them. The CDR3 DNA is TGTGCCAGCAGCCAACTGGACTCTGGGGCCAACGTCCTGACTTTC. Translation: CASSQLDSGANVLTF.

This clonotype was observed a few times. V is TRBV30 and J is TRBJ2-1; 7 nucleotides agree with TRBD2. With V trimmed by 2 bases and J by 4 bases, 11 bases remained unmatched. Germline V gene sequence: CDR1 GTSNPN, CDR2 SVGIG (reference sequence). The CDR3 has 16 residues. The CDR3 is CAWSPYGGFSYNEQFF. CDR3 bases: TGTGCCTGGAGTCCCTACGGGGGGTTCTCATACAATGAGCAGTTCTTC.

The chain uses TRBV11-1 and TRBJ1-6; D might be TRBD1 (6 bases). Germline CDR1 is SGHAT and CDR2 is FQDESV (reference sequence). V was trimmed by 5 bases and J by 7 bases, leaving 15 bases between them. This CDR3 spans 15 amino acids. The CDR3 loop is CASSIEQGANSPLHF. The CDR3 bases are TGTGCCAGCAGCATAGAACAGGGTGCCAATTCACCCCTCCACTTT.

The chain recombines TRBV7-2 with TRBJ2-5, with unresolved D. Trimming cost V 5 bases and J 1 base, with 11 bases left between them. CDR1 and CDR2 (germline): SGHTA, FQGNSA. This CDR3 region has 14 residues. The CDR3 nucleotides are TGTGCCAGCAGCCCCTCGCCCGCCCAAGAGACCCAGTACTTC. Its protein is CASSPSPAQETQYF.

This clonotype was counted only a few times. CDR3: CSAPETARTLNTEAFF. CDR3 in DNA: TGCAGTGCACCCGAGACAGCCCGTACCTTGAACACTGAAGCTTTCTTT. This chain uses TRBV20-1 with TRBJ1-1; D is possibly TRBD1 (5 bases). In germline, CDR1 is DFQATT, CDR2 SNEGSKA (reference sequence). V lost 6 bases to trimming and J lost 0 bases, with 20 bases between them. The CDR3 runs 16 residues.

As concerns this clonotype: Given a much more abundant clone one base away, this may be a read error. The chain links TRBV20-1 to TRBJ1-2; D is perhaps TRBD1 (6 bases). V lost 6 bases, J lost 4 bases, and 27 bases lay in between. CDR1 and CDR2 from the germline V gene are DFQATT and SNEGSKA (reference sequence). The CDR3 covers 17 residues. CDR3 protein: CSAPRGGGFTSGYGYTF. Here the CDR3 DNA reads TGCAGTGCCCCCCGGGGTGGGGGCTTTACATCCGGCTATGGCTACACCTTC.

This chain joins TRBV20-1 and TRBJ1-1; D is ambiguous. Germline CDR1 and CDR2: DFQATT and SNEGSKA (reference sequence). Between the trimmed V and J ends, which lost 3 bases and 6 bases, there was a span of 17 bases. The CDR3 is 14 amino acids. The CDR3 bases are TGCAGTGCTAGGATCCCTAGGGAGAGTGCTGAAGCTTTCTTT. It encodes CSARIPRESAEAFF.

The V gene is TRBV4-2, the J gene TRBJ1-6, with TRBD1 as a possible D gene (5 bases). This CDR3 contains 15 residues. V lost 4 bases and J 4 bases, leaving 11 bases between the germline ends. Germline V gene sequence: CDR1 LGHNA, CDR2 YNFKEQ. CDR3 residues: CASSPEGSYNSPLHF. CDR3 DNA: TGTGCCAGCAGCCCAGAGGGGAGTTATAATTCACCCCTCCACTTT.

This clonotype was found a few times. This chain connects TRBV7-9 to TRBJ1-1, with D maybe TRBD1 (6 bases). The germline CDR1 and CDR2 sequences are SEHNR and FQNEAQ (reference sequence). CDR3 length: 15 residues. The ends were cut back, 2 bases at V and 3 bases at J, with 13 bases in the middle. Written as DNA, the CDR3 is TGTGCCAGCAGCTTATGGGCGGGGGCGGACACTGAAGCTTTCTTT. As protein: CASSLWAGADTEAFF.

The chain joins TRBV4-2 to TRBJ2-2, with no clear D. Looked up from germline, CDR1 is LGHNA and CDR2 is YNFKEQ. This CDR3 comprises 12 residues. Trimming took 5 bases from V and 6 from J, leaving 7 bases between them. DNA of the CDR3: TGTGCCAGCAGCTCCTGGGCCGGGGAGCTGTTTTTT. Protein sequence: CASSSWAGELFF.

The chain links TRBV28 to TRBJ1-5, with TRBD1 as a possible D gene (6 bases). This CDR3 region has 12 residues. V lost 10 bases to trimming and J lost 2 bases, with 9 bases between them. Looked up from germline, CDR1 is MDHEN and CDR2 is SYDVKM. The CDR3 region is CATGGRNQPQHF. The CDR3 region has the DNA TGTGCCACTGGGGGGCGCAATCAGCCCCAGCATTTT.

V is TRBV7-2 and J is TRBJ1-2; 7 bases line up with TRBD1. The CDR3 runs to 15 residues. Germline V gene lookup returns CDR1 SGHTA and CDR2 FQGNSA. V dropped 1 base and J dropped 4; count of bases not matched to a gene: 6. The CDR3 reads CASSLVVGGGYGYTF. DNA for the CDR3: TGTGCCAGCAGCTTAGTGGTAGGGGGCGGCTATGGCTACACCTTC.

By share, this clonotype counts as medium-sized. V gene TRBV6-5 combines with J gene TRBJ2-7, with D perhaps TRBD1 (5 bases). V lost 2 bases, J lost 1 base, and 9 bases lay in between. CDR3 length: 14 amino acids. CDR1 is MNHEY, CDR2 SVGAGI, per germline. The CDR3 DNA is TGTGCCAGCAGTTACGGGCAGGGATCCTACGAGCAGTACTTC. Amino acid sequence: CASSYGQGSYEQYF.

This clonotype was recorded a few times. CDR3 loop: CSARGSGTKAFF. CDR3 DNA: TGCAGTGCTAGAGGATCCGGGACCAAAGCTTTCTTT. The rearrangement uses TRBV20-1 and TRBJ1-1, with a weak D call TRBD1 (5 bases). This CDR3 has 12 residues. Trimming pared 1 base from V and 9 bases from J, leaving 12 bases between. From germline, CDR1 is DFQATT and CDR2 SNEGSKA (reference sequence).

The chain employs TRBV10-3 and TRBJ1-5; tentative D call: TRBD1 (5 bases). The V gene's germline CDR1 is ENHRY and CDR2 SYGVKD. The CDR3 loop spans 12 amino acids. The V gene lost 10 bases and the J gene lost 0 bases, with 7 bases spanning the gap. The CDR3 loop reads CANGGSNQPQHF. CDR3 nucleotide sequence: TGTGCCAACGGGGGTAGCAATCAGCCCCAGCATTTT.